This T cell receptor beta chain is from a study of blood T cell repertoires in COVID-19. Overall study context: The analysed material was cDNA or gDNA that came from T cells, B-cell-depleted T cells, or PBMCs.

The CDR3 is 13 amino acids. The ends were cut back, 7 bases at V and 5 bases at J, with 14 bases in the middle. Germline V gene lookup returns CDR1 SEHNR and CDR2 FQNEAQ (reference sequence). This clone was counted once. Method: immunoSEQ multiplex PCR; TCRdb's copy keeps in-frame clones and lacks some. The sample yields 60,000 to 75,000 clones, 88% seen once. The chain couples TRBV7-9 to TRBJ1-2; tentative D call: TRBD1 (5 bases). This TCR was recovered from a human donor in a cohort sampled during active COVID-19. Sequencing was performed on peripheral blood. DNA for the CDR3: TGTGCCAGCACCCGACAGCAATTTTATGGCTACACCTTC. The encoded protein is CASTRQQFYGYTF. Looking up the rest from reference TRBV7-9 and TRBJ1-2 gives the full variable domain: DTGVSQNPRHKITKRGQNVTFRCDPISEHNRLYWYRQTLGQGPEFLTYFQNEAQLEKSRLLSDRFSAERPKGSFSTLEIQRTEQGDSAMYLCASTRQQFYGYTFGSGTRLTVV.